This TCR beta chain was captured by sequencing in a study of CD8 T cells in ankylosing spondylitis. Study outcomes and limitations: Apparently characteristic of ankylosing spondylitis blood was a TCR beta motif (about 8 highly homologous variants). Disease-linked clones proved CD8+ and comparatively uncommon in peripheral blood.

TCRdb re-analysed the 5' RACE reads in MiXCR, keeping a single row per CDR3 protein. The table lists under 850,000 distinct CDR3 sequences, 15% to 20% of them singletons, with around a fifth in the top ten. This clonotype was seen a handful of times. Its cognate antigen is unknown. Input material: blood, either unsorted or a sorted T cell fraction (not recorded which). The TCR was taken from a male donor with ankylosing spondylitis.

The CDR3 nucleotides read TGTGCCAGCAGCTTAGGGGTAGCGTCCAGCTCCTACGAGCAGTACTTC. This translates into CASSLGVASSSYEQYF. This chain links TRBV7-8 with TRBJ2-7, with a possible D match to TRBD2 (5 bases). The ends were cut back, 1 base at V and 0 bases at J, with 13 bases in the middle. CDR1 is SGHVS, CDR2 FQNEAQ, per germline. CDR3 size: 16 residues.